This TCR beta chain was captured in a study of T-cell reconstitution after alpha-beta-depleted transplantation in children. Turning to this clonotype: Its antigen is not known.

Study observations and caveats: Recipient T cells and thymic progenitors that survived gave rise to the high TCRbeta diversity observed at day 60 in some patients. Alpha-beta T cells present about two months after transplant were reported to originate from several hundred expanded graft clones. Diversity and T-cell counts at one year after transplant derived mostly from new T cells.

TCRbeta library preparation incorporated unique molecular identifiers. One entry per CDR3 protein, called by TCRdb with MiXCR from the PCR reads. Counted here are around 200,000 distinct CDR3 sequences, roughly a sixth occurring once; the ten biggest clones make up just under 45%. The TCR was taken from a male patient between 2 and 10 years old who had a stem cell transplant for acute lymphoblastic leukemia, so the T cells may come from the graft donor. The material was PBMCs, mostly from graft donor cells, obtained 360 days after TCRalphabeta/CD19-depleted stem cell transplant.

The CDR3 loop reads CASSKTLLGETQYF. CDR3 bases: TGTGCCAGCAGTAAAACCCTGCTGGGGGAGACCCAGTACTTC. The genes are TRBV28 and TRBJ2-5; no definite D call. V was trimmed by 5 bases and J by 5 bases, leaving 15 bases between them. This CDR3 is 14 amino acids long. CDR1 is MDHEN, CDR2 SYDVKM, per germline.